The clone carrying this T cell receptor beta chain has a handful of counts. This entry belongs to a study of identical twins. The CDR3 is 16 residues long. The germline CDR1 and CDR2 sequences are KGHDR and SFDVKD. The trim removed 4 bases at V and 1 base at J, leaving 7 bases unmatched. TCRdb re-called the 5' RACE reads through MiXCR, storing one row per CDR3 protein. The table records approximately 190,000 distinct CDR3 sequences, less than 20% of them present only once. This sample was also put to use in a study of T cells expressing NK-cell markers. That investigation notes: Dominant NKG2C+ clonotype frequencies of roughly 1.0-7.0% of CD8+ T cells were measured in more than five donors.

The sequenced sample was CD8+ T cells sorted from blood. J is TRBJ2-3 and V is TRBV24-1, with 7 bases lining up with TRBD2. The receptor comes from a woman younger than 35 in good health. CDR3 sequence (DNA): TGTGCCACCAGTGACCCCGAGGCGGGGGGCACAGATACGCAGTATTTT. Encoded protein: CATSDPEAGGTDTQYF.